This entry concerns a single T cell receptor (beta chain). Antigen: not known. Both 60 Vbeta primers and 13 Jbeta primers went into the PCR. Produced via immunoSEQ multiplex PCR; TCRdb's table is partial and in-frame only. The data contain about 220,000 clones, approximately 70% of them singletons. The data originate from a study of cytomegalovirus exposure and HLA in healthy donors. Study-wide findings and caveats: Most TCR sequences were rare, but some public TCRs occurred in many donors. Analyzed later, association rates of TCRs varied across HLA loci, with DRB1 most and HLA-C fewest. Later on, an analysis found that several of the most significant clusters appeared to be linked to common viral pathogens, which included parvovirus B19. Earlier findings revealed that most TCR beta V segments proved productive either about 87% or about 30% of the time.

The TCR originated in a woman aged 25 to 39 in good health and CMV-seronegative. Sequencing was performed on PBMCs.

The CDR3, as DNA: TGTGCCAGCAGCCTGGGCGCAGAGAGTTACGAGCAGTACTTC. Translated: CASSLGAESYEQYF. The chain employs TRBV7-9 and TRBJ2-7; D is uncertain. The CDR3 is made up of 14 amino acids. Per germline, CDR1 SEHNR and CDR2 FQNEAQ (reference sequence). V was cut by 5 bases and J by 4 bases, with 15 bases left in between.